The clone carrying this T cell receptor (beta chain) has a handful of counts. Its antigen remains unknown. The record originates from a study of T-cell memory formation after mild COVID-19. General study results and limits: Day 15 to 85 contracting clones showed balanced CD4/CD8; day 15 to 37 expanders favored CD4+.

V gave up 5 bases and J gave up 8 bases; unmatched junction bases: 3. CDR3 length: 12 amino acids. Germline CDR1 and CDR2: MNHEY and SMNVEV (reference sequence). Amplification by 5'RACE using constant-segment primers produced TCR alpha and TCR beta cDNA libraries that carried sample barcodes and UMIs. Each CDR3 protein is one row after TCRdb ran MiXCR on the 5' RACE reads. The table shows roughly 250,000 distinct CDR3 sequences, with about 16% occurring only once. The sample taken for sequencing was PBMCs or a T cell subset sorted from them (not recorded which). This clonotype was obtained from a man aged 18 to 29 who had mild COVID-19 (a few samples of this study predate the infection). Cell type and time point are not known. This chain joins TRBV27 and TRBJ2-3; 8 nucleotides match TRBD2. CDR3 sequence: CASSRRGVTQYF. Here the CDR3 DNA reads TGTGCCAGCAGTCGGCGGGGGGTTACGCAGTATTTT.